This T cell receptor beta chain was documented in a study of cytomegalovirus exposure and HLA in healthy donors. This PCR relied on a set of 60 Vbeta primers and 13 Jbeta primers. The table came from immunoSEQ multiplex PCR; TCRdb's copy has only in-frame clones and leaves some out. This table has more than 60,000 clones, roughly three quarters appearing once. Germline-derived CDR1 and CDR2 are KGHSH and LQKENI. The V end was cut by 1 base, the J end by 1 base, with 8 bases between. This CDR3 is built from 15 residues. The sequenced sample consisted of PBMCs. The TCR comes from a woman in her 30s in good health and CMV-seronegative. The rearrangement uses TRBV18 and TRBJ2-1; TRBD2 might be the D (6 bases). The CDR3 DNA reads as TGTGCCAGCTCACCACAGGGGACTTCCTACAATGAGCAGTTCTTC. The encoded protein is CASSPQGTSYNEQFF.